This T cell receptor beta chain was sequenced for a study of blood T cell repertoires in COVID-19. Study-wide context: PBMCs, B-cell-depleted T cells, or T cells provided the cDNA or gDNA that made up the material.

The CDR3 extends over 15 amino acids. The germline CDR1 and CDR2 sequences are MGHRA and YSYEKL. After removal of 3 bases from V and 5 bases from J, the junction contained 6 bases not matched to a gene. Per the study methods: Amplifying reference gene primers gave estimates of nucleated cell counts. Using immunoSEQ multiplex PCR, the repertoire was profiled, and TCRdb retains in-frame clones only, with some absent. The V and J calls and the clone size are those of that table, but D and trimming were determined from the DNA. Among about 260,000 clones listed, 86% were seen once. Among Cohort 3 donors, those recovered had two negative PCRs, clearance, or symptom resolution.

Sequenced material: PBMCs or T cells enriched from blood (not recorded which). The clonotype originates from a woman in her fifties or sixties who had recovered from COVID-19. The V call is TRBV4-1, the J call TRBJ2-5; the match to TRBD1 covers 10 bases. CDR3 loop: CASSHGTGDGETQYF. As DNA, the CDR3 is TGCGCCAGCAGCCATGGGACAGGGGACGGGGAGACCCAGTACTTC.